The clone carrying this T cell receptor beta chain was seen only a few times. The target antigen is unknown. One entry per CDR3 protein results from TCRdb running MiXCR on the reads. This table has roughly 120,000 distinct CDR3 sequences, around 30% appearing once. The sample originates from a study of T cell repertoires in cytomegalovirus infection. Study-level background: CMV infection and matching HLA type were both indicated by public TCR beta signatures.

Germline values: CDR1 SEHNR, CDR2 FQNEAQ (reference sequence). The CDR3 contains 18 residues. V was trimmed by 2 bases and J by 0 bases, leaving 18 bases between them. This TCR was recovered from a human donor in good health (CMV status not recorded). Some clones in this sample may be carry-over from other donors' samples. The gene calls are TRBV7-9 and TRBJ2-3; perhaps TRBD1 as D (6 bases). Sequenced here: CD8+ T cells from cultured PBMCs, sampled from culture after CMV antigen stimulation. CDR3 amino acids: CASSLLRQERSSTDTQYF. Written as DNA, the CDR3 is TGTGCCAGCAGCTTATTACGACAGGAGAGATCTAGCACAGATACGCAGTATTTT.